A single sample gave rise to the 14 T cell receptor beta chains below, sequenced in a study of shared clonotypes between healthy human individuals. Profiling relied on immunoSEQ multiplex PCR, and the TCRdb table lists in-frame clones only, not all of them. The sample lists about 450,000 clones, less than 80% seen once, with less than 15% in the top ten. Sequenced input: PBMCs. The receptor set was obtained from a woman in her thirties or forties in good health. Some clones in this sample may be carry-over from other donors' samples.

The table lists this clone with a count of one. The chain links TRBV30 to TRBJ2-2; D may be TRBD2 (5 bases). The germline V gene encodes CDR1 GTSNPN and CDR2 SVGIG (reference sequence). CDR3 length: 14 residues. The V end lost 4 bases, the J end lost 3 bases, and 12 bases lay between the germline ends. The CDR3: CAWNLGGYTGELFF. The CDR3, as DNA: TGTGCCTGGAATCTAGGAGGATACACCGGGGAGCTGTTTTTT. The variable domain in full, completed from reference TRBV30 and TRBJ2-2, reads SQTIHQWPATLVQPVGSPLSLECTVEGTSNPNLYWYRQAAGRGLQLLFYSVGIGQISSEVPQNLSASRPQDRQFILSSKKLLLSDSGFYLCAWNLGGYTGELFFGEGSRLTVL.

In regard to this clone: This clone may be a read error of a much larger clone one base away. The chain has TRBV5-4 and TRBJ2-1; TRBD2 agrees at 11 bases. Germline V CDR1 and CDR2: SGHNT, YYREEE (reference sequence). The CDR3 is 15 residues long. Trimming cost V 4 bases and J 2 bases; bases outside gene matches: 2. The CDR3 protein is CASSVAGGPYNEQFF. The CDR3 DNA reads as TGTGCCAGCAGCGTAGCGGGAGGGCCCTACAATGAGCAGTTCTTC.

This clone was seen many times. The J gene is TRBJ2-6, the V gene TRBV19; 7 nucleotides match TRBD1. The CDR3 spans 17 residues. The V segment lost 5 bases and the J segment 2 bases; nucleotides outside the gene matches: 9. Per the germline V gene, CDR1 is LNHDA and CDR2 is SQIVND (reference sequence). The CDR3 spells CASSAIRTGTGANVLTF. CDR3 DNA sequence: TGTGCCAGTAGTGCAATAAGGACAGGAACTGGGGCCAACGTCCTGACTTTC.

The rearrangement links TRBV28 to TRBJ2-3, with D possibly being TRBD1 or TRBD2 (6 bases each). The germline gives CDR1 MDHEN, CDR2 SYDVKM. V was shortened by 10 bases and J by 0 bases, with 17 bases between the two germline ends. The length of the CDR3 is 15 residues. The CDR3 region has the DNA TGTGCCACCACGGGGGCGGGGACTAGCACAGATACGCAGTATTTT. It is translated as CATTGAGTSTDTQYF.

V is TRBV28 and J is TRBJ2-7, with 8 bases lining up with TRBD2. The V gene's germline CDR1 is MDHEN and CDR2 SYDVKM. The CDR3 is 14 amino acids. V shed 7 bases, J shed 2 bases, and the junction held 7 bases outside the gene matches. The CDR3 loop reads CASTWASGPYEQYF. In nucleotides, the CDR3 is TGTGCCAGCACTTGGGCTAGCGGGCCCTACGAGCAGTACTTC.

This clone was seen a single time. This chain joins TRBV25-1 and TRBJ2-2; tentatively, D is TRBD1 (5 bases). This CDR3 has 14 amino acids. The V and J ends lost 5 bases and 7 bases respectively, with 14 bases between them. Germline V gives CDR1 MGHDK, CDR2 SYGVNS. CDR3 amino acids: CASSPGHAIGELFF. CDR3 DNA sequence: TGTGCCAGCAGTCCCGGACACGCCATCGGGGAGCTGTTTTTT.

The V and J genes are TRBV7-2 and TRBJ2-3; 10 bases match TRBD2. In germline, CDR1 is SGHTA, CDR2 FQGNSA. The CDR3 is made up of 19 amino acids. The trim removed 0 bases at V and 1 base at J, leaving 10 bases unmatched. CDR3 nucleotides: TGTGCCAGCAGCTTAGCGCGGCTAGCGGGAGTTTTCGGCACAGATACGCAGTATTTT. Translated, it gives CASSLARLAGVFGTDTQYF.

This clone occurred a few times. The sample has other DNA sequences that encode this CDR3 too. The chain carries TRBV11-2 and TRBJ1-4, with D hard to call. CDR3 length: 15 amino acids. Trimming pared 5 bases from V and 0 bases from J, leaving 10 bases between. Germline V lookup: CDR1 SGHAT, CDR2 FQNNGV. CDR3 amino acids: CASSIRSATNEKLFF. CDR3 DNA sequence: TGTGCCAGCAGCATAAGAAGTGCAACTAATGAAAAACTGTTTTTT.

V is TRBV5-1 and J is TRBJ1-4, with 8 bases identical to TRBD1. The CDR3 sequence is 15 residues long. J gave up 6 bases and V 0 bases, and 4 bases lay outside the gene matches. The V gene's germline CDR1 is SGHRS and CDR2 YFSETQ. CDR3 residues: CASSLVQGADEKLFF. In DNA form, the CDR3 reads TGCGCCAGCAGCTTGGTCCAGGGGGCAGATGAAAAACTGTTTTTT. Together with reference TRBV5-1 and TRBJ1-4, the CDR3 gives the full variable domain: KAGVTQTPRYLIKTRGQQVTLSCSPISGHRSVSWYQQTPGQGLQFLFEYFSETQRNKGNFPGRFSGRQFSNSRSEMNVSTLELGDSALYLCASSLVQGADEKLFFGSGTQLSVL.

The chain links TRBV25-1 to TRBJ1-1; 10 nucleotides match TRBD1. With 4 bases clipped from V and 3 bases from J, the junction kept 2 bases outside the gene matches. This CDR3 comprises 14 residues. Germline assignment: CDR1 MGHDK and CDR2 SYGVNS. CDR3: CASSGQGAYTEAFF. The CDR3 bases are TGTGCCAGCAGTGGACAGGGGGCATACACTGAAGCTTTCTTT.

This chain links TRBV28 with TRBJ2-5, with D perhaps TRBD2 (7 bases). With 3 bases removed from V and 5 bases from J, the gap between germline ends came to 13 bases. CDR1 and CDR2 from the germline V gene are MDHEN and SYDVKM. The CDR3 contains 14 residues. CDR3 region: CASSLAGAGETQYF. The CDR3 DNA sequence: TGTGCCAGCAGTTTGGCGGGGGCGGGCGAGACCCAGTACTTC. The whole variable domain, remainder taken from reference TRBV28 and TRBJ2-5, is DVKVTQSSRYLVKRTGEKVFLECVQDMDHENMFWYRQDPGLGLRLIYFSYDVKMKEKGDIPEGYSVSREKKERFSLILESASTNQTSMYLCASSLAGAGETQYFGPGTRLLVL.

The chain carries TRBV7-2 and TRBJ2-1, with 11 bases aligning to TRBD2. This CDR3 is built from 16 residues. Germline CDR1 reads SGHTA; CDR2 reads FQGNSA. The trim removed 5 bases at V and 8 bases at J, leaving 11 bases unmatched. DNA of the CDR3: TGTGCCAGCAGCACAGGACTAGCGGGTCCAAGCGATGAGCAGTTCTTC. Translation: CASSTGLAGPSDEQFF.

The chain has TRBV19 and TRBJ2-7, with 10 bases matching TRBD2. The ends lost 3 bases at V and 5 bases at J; junction bases unmatched: 4. The CDR3 length is 14 residues. In germline, CDR1 is LNHDA, CDR2 SQIVND (reference sequence). The CDR3 sequence: CASSMGLAGDEQYF. CDR3 DNA: TGTGCCAGTAGTATGGGGCTAGCGGGAGACGAGCAGTACTTC.

The V and J genes are TRBV27 and TRBJ2-5; 7 positions match TRBD2. CDR3 length: 15 residues. Unmatched junction bases numbered 18, after V lost 6 bases and J lost 11 bases. Germline CDR1 MNHEY, CDR2 SMNVEV (reference sequence). The CDR3, as DNA: TGTGCCAGCAGGGGGGGGGTAGCCGCCTGGAGGGAGCAGTACTTC. This sequence encodes CASRGGVAAWREQYF.